The next 30 T cell receptor beta chains were all read from a single sample in a study of cytomegalovirus exposure and HLA in healthy donors. 60 Vbeta and 13 Jbeta primers were used in PCR. Here immunoSEQ multiplex PCR was the method, and the copy in TCRdb shows in-frame clones only, minus some. The data contain about 200,000 clones, 75% to 90% of them singletons. The specimen sequenced was PBMCs. These receptors all come from a woman in her twenties or thirties in good health and CMV-seronegative.

Notes on this clone: Other DNA sequences within the sample encode an identical CDR3. The rearrangement uses TRBV7-9 and TRBJ2-7, with D unresolved. This CDR3 spans 13 amino acids. V lost 1 base and J 1 base, leaving 5 bases between the germline ends. Germline lookup yields CDR1 SEHNR and CDR2 FQNEAQ (reference sequence). CDR3 residues: CASSLDSSYEQYF. Here the CDR3 DNA reads TGTGCCAGCAGCTTAGACTCTTCCTACGAGCAGTACTTC.

The chain links TRBV9 to TRBJ1-1, with 8 bases fitting TRBD1. V shed 4 bases and J 5 bases; nucleotides not matched to a gene: 10. The CDR3 runs to 15 residues. In germline, CDR1 is SGDLS, CDR2 YYNGEE. As DNA, the CDR3 is TGTGCCAGCAGCTTCCAAGACAGGGGATGGACTGAAGCTTTCTTT. Its protein is CASSFQDRGWTEAFF.

CDR3 region: CASSFLGQGALGEQFF. The CDR3 coding sequence is TGTGCCAGCAGCTTTTTGGGACAGGGGGCTTTGGGTGAGCAGTTCTTC. This sequence joins TRBV11-2 and TRBJ2-1; 12 nucleotides align to TRBD1. The CDR3 covers 16 residues. Losses at the gene ends were 3 bases for V and 9 bases for J; bases not matched to a gene: 9. From germline, CDR1 is SGHAT and CDR2 FQNNGV. Looking up the rest from reference TRBV11-2 and TRBJ2-1 gives the full variable domain: EAGVAQSPRYKIIEKRQSVAFWCNPISGHATLYWYQQILGQGPKLLIQFQNNGVVDDSQLPKDRFSAERLKGVDSTLKIQPAKLEDSAVYLCASSFLGQGALGEQFFGPGTRLTVL.

The gene calls are TRBV7-8 and TRBJ2-3; tentative D call: TRBD1 (5 bases). V shed 5 bases and J shed 3 bases, with 12 bases lying between them. CDR3 size: 14 residues. CDR1 is SGHVS and CDR2 is FQNEAQ in the germline V gene. CDR3: CASSHKGHTDTQYF. For the CDR3, the DNA is TGTGCCAGCAGCCATAAAGGACATACAGATACGCAGTATTTT.

The chain combines TRBV28 with TRBJ2-7; 11 bases match TRBD2. Germline V gene sequence: CDR1 MDHEN, CDR2 SYDVKM. J was trimmed by 3 bases and V by 8 bases; bases with no gene match: 9. The CDR3 is 15 residues long. Here the CDR3 DNA reads TGTGCCAGCCGGCTAGCGGGAGGTGAGAGCTACGAGCAGTACTTC. This sequence encodes CASRLAGGESYEQYF.

The V call is TRBV2, the J call TRBJ1-1, with unresolved D. V was trimmed by 5 bases and J by 5 bases, leaving 12 bases between them. The CDR3 consists of 13 residues. The germline CDR1 and CDR2 sequences are SNHLY and FYNNEI. The chain's CDR3 is CASSRRPGTEAFF. As DNA, the CDR3 is TGTGCCAGCAGTCGCAGACCGGGGACTGAAGCTTTCTTT. The full variable domain, rest sourced from reference TRBV2 and TRBJ1-1, is EPEVTQTPSHQVTQMGQEVILRCVPISNHLYFYWYRQILGQKVEFLVSFYNNEISEKSEIFDDQFSVERPDGSNFTLKIRSTKLEDSAMYFCASSRRPGTEAFFGQGTRLTVV.

The CDR3 is CASSPSGTPTYEQYF. CDR3 in DNA: TGTGCCAGCAGTCCCTCCGGGACACCAACCTACGAGCAGTACTTC. The chain carries TRBV28 and TRBJ2-7, with D possibly being TRBD1 (6 bases). Trimming pared 5 bases from V and 2 bases from J, leaving 16 bases between. The CDR3 totals 15 residues. Germline V gene sequence: CDR1 MDHEN, CDR2 SYDVKM.

The genes are TRBV10-3 and TRBJ2-1, with a possible D match to TRBD1 (6 bases). Germline V gives CDR1 ENHRY, CDR2 SYGVKD. The CDR3 has 13 amino acids. Between the trimmed V and J ends, which lost 6 bases and 0 bases, there was a span of 6 bases. The DNA of the CDR3 is TGTGCCATCAGGGGGGCCTCCTACAATGAGCAGTTCTTC. Residues: CAIRGASYNEQFF.

The CDR3 sequence is CASSLEASARGGPEAFF. The CDR3 nucleotides are TGCGCCAGCAGCTTGGAGGCATCGGCAAGGGGGGGCCCTGAAGCTTTCTTT. The chain couples TRBV5-1 to TRBJ1-1; D perhaps matches TRBD1 (6 bases). Trimming left V 0 bases short and J 6 bases short, with 21 bases between. The germline V gene has CDR1 SGHRS and CDR2 YFSETQ. CDR3 length: 17 residues.

V usage is TRBV28 and J usage is TRBJ2-1, with 8 bases aligning to TRBD2. The length of the CDR3 is 16 residues. Germline CDR1 MDHEN, CDR2 SYDVKM. V was clipped by 1 base and J by 7 bases; unmatched bases: 9. CDR3: CASSLLTGGALNEQFF. In DNA form, the CDR3 reads TGTGCCAGCAGTTTATTAACCGGGGGGGCGTTGAATGAGCAGTTCTTC.

A few counts support this clone. The rearrangement joins TRBV6-4 to TRBJ2-1; 12 positions match TRBD1. The CDR3 consists of 16 residues. Germline CDR1 MRHNA, CDR2 SNTAGT. V trimming: 7 bases; J trimming: 7 bases; junction bases outside the gene matches: 11. CDR3 coding DNA: TGTGCCAGCAAGATAGTTCCGGGACAGGGGGCTAATGAGCAGTTCTTC. Translated, it gives CASKIVPGQGANEQFF.

The chain carries TRBV6-1 and TRBJ1-1, with a weak D call TRBD1 (6 bases). V was pared by 8 bases and J by 0 bases, with 10 bases between. This CDR3 region has 13 residues. The germline gives CDR1 MNHNS, CDR2 SASEGT. This chain's CDR3 is CASRGAVNTEAFF. The CDR3 DNA sequence: TGTGCCAGCCGGGGGGCGGTGAACACTGAAGCTTTCTTT.

The chain carries TRBV6-5 and TRBJ2-1, with D possibly being TRBD2 (6 bases). The CDR3 is 13 amino acids. The germline V gene encodes CDR1 MNHEY and CDR2 SVGAGI. Trimming removed 2 bases from V and 14 bases from J, with 16 bases in between. In nucleotides, the CDR3 is TGTGCCAGCAGTTACCCCCCCGGGAGACTGGAGTTCTTC. Translation: CASSYPPGRLEFF.

The chain recombines TRBV7-9 with TRBJ2-1, with no clear D. The CDR3 has 16 amino acids. The V end was cut by 4 bases, the J end by 8 bases, with 21 bases between. Germline CDR1 and CDR2: SEHNR and FQNEAQ (reference sequence). Written as DNA, the CDR3 is TGTGCCAGCAGCTCGAAACATGTCGGTAGCATCTATGAGCAGTTCTTC. Its protein is CASSSKHVGSIYEQFF.

The chain has TRBV30 and TRBJ2-7, with a tentative D call TRBD2 (6 bases). The CDR3 runs to 14 residues. The V end lost 0 bases, the J end lost 3 bases, and 12 bases lay between the germline ends. CDR1 and CDR2 (germline): GTSNPN, SVGIG (reference sequence). The CDR3 coding sequence is TGTGCCTGGAGTGTAAGTGGGGGGTTCTACGAGCAGTACTTC. Protein: CAWSVSGGFYEQYF.

J is TRBJ2-5 and V is TRBV4-2, with D possibly TRBD2 on 6 matching bases. Germline V lookup: CDR1 LGHNA, CDR2 YNFKEQ. CDR3 length equals 13 residues. The ends were cut back, 4 bases at V and 5 bases at J, with 11 bases in the middle. CDR3 loop: CASSPSVGETQYF. CDR3 nucleotide sequence: TGTGCCAGCAGCCCTAGCGTCGGGGAGACCCAGTACTTC.

This sequence joins TRBV11-3 and TRBJ2-1, with 11 bases that match TRBD1. This CDR3 is built from 15 residues. The V and J ends lost 3 bases and 8 bases, in that order; junction bases with no gene match: 6. Germline CDR1 reads SGHNT; CDR2 reads YENEEA. The CDR3 spells CASSLGQGDEDEQFF. The CDR3 DNA reads TGTGCCAGCAGCTTGGGACAGGGGGATGAGGATGAGCAGTTCTTC.

This clone was seen a few times. The genes are TRBV30 and TRBJ1-4; D call uncertain. From germline, CDR1 is GTSNPN and CDR2 SVGIG (reference sequence). The V gene lost 3 bases and the J gene lost 11 bases, with 10 bases spanning the gap. The length of the CDR3 is 11 residues. The chain's CDR3 is CAWSSGGKLFF. CDR3 DNA: TGTGCCTGGAGCTCCGGAGGGAAACTGTTTTTT.

This clone occurred a few times. The chain employs TRBV10-3 and TRBJ2-1; TRBD2 matches at 13 bases. Germline CDR1 ENHRY, CDR2 SYGVKD. J gave up 9 bases and V 10 bases, and 6 bases lay outside the gene matches. This CDR3 contains 13 residues. The CDR3 DNA follows: TGTGCCACAAAGGGACTAGCGGGAACTGAGCAGTTCTTC. It translates to CATKGLAGTEQFF.

This chain links TRBV5-1 with TRBJ2-1, with D possibly TRBD1 on 6 matching bases. Trimming cost V 5 bases and J 6 bases, with 15 bases left between them. Germline V lookup: CDR1 SGHRS, CDR2 YFSETQ. CDR3 size: 14 residues. CDR3 amino acids: CASRPGEASNEQFF. The CDR3 coding sequence is TGCGCCAGCAGGCCAGGGGAAGCCTCCAATGAGCAGTTCTTC.

The J gene is TRBJ1-3, the V gene TRBV28; no reliable D call. V was pared by 4 bases and J by 7 bases, with 11 bases between. This CDR3 has 13 residues. CDR1 and CDR2 from the germline V gene are MDHEN and SYDVKM. This CDR3 is CASSSPSRNTIYF. CDR3 in DNA: TGTGCCAGCAGTTCCCCCTCCCGGAACACCATATATTTT.

Notes on this clone: This same CDR3 is encoded by further DNA sequences in the sample. This sequence joins TRBV28 and TRBJ2-5; D perhaps matches TRBD2 (5 bases). The CDR3 extends over 14 amino acids. Trimming shortened V by 5 bases and J by 2 bases, and 12 bases separated the two germline ends. Germline V CDR1 and CDR2: MDHEN, SYDVKM. CDR3 in amino acids: CASSRLAGQETQYF. The DNA of the CDR3 is TGTGCCAGCAGTCGCCTAGCTGGGCAAGAGACCCAGTACTTC. Filled out from reference TRBV28 and TRBJ2-5, the complete variable domain reads DVKVTQSSRYLVKRTGEKVFLECVQDMDHENMFWYRQDPGLGLRLIYFSYDVKMKEKGDIPEGYSVSREKKERFSLILESASTNQTSMYLCASSRLAGQETQYFGPGTRLLVL.

In its sample, this clone was seen once. The chain has TRBV5-6 and TRBJ1-2; maybe TRBD1 (5 bases). V was clipped by 0 bases and J by 6 bases, with 9 bases between them. From germline, CDR1 is SGHDT and CDR2 YYEEEE. The CDR3 runs to 13 residues. CDR3 DNA: TGTGCCAGCAGCTTGGGGGGCGGTGATGGCTACACCTTC. It specifies CASSLGGGDGYTF.

In its sample, this clone was seen a few times. The rearrangement joins TRBV2 to TRBJ2-7, with 10 bases matching TRBD1. The V gene end was trimmed by 3 bases and the J gene end by 5 bases; junction bases not matched to a gene: 7. The CDR3 length is 15 residues. Germline values: CDR1 SNHLY, CDR2 FYNNEI. The CDR3: CASSEGGTGANEQYF. The CDR3 DNA reads TGTGCCAGCAGTGAGGGGGGGACAGGGGCCAACGAGCAGTACTTC.

CDR3 in DNA: TGTGCCAGCACGGGGGGCGACCCTCTGAACACTGAAGCTTTCTTT. Its translation: CASTGGDPLNTEAFF. The chain has TRBV9 and TRBJ1-1, with D possibly being TRBD1 (6 bases). V lost 6 bases and J lost 0, with 15 bases in between. This CDR3 contains 15 residues. CDR1 is SGDLS and CDR2 is YYNGEE in the germline V gene.

V and J are TRBV28 and TRBJ2-7; 9 nucleotides line up with TRBD2. The CDR3 has 14 residues. In germline, CDR1 is MDHEN, CDR2 SYDVKM. The trim removed 6 bases at V and 5 bases at J, leaving 8 bases unmatched. CDR3 loop: CASSETSGDDEQYF. CDR3 coding DNA: TGTGCCAGCAGCGAGACTAGCGGTGACGACGAGCAGTACTTC.

This chain connects TRBV28 to TRBJ1-3; TRBD1 might be the D (6 bases). The V end was cut by 6 bases, the J end by 7 bases, with 13 bases between. Germline-derived CDR1 and CDR2 are MDHEN and SYDVKM. The CDR3 is 13 amino acids. CDR3 residues: CASSTTGYNTIYF. The CDR3 DNA reads TGTGCCAGCAGCACCACAGGGTACAACACCATATATTTT.

In DNA, the CDR3 is TGTGCCAGCAGTCCGGGACAGTCAGATGAAAAACTGTTTTTT. This gives the protein CASSPGQSDEKLFF. V gene TRBV28 combines with J gene TRBJ1-4; 7 positions agree with TRBD1. The trim removed 5 bases at V and 6 bases at J, leaving 6 bases unmatched. The length of the CDR3 is 14 residues. Germline CDR1 MDHEN, CDR2 SYDVKM.

The V call is TRBV27, the J call TRBJ1-2; 7 bases are shared with TRBD1. Trimming at V came to 5 bases and at J to 4 bases, leaving 10 bases not matched to a gene. Germline-derived CDR1 and CDR2 are MNHEY and SMNVEV (reference sequence). CDR3 length: 15 residues. The CDR3 sequence is CASSPDPGTAYGYTF. The DNA for the CDR3 is TGTGCCAGCAGTCCCGACCCCGGGACAGCCTATGGCTACACCTTC.

J is TRBJ1-5 and V is TRBV4-2, with a tentative D call TRBD1 (5 bases). The CDR3 is made up of 16 amino acids. Germline assignment: CDR1 LGHNA and CDR2 YNFKEQ. The V and J ends lost 1 base and 1 base respectively, with 11 bases between them. The CDR3 loop reads CASSQGSTASNQPQHF. The CDR3 coding sequence is TGTGCCAGCAGCCAAGGGTCGACAGCGAGCAATCAGCCCCAGCATTTT.